The clone carrying this T cell receptor beta chain was detected once. The data were obtained in a study of blood T cell repertoires in COVID-19. Study overall: Donors in the United States, Italy and Spain gave samples during acute or convalescent COVID-19. Nucleic acid was either cDNA or gDNA, and it came from T cells, B-cell-depleted T cells, or PBMCs.

CDR3 size: 14 residues. CDR1 is SEHNR, CDR2 FQNEAQ, per germline (reference sequence). Trimming removed 3 bases at V and 2 bases at J, with 11 bases between. Per the original methods: Amplified reference gene primers provided the basis for estimating nucleated cell counts. The data were produced by immunoSEQ multiplex PCR, yet TCRdb's version contains in-frame clones alone and is incomplete. V, J and clone size were drawn from that table, and D and trimming were deduced from the DNA. The data show almost 30,000 clones, with approximately 67% seen just once and less than 20% held by the top ten. The receptor's source is a human donor in a cohort sampled during active COVID-19. The sequencing input was peripheral blood. The V call is TRBV7-9, the J call TRBJ2-7; weak D call: TRBD1 (6 bases). The CDR3 region has the DNA TGTGCCAGCAGCTTGACAGGCGCTACCTACGAGCAGTACTTC. Translated: CASSLTGATYEQYF. Together with reference TRBV7-9 and TRBJ2-7, the CDR3 gives the full variable domain: DTGVSQNPRHKITKRGQNVTFRCDPISEHNRLYWYRQTLGQGPEFLTYFQNEAQLEKSRLLSDRFSAERPKGSFSTLEIQRTEQGDSAMYLCASSLTGATYEQYFGPGTRLTVT.